This note documents a single T cell receptor (beta chain) sequence. Per the original methods: Estimated nucleated cell counts came from reference gene primer amplification. The table came from immunoSEQ multiplex PCR; TCRdb's copy has only in-frame clones and leaves some out. The V and J calls and clone size are taken from that table; D and trimming were inferred from the DNA. The sample has nearly 350,000 clones; around 91% are singletons. Germline CDR1 reads KGHDR; CDR2 reads SFDVKD. This CDR3 spans 13 amino acids. V lost 4 bases and J lost 10; bases outside the gene matches: 7. These data belong to a study of blood T cell repertoires in COVID-19. Overall study context: Researchers got acute and convalescent COVID-19 samples from the United States, Italy and Spain.

The sequence derives from a woman between 18 and 30 years old who had recovered from COVID-19. Material: peripheral blood. The chain employs TRBV24-1 and TRBJ1-2, with 8 bases that match TRBD1. CDR3 coding DNA: TGTGCCACCAGTGACAGGGACAGGCGAATCTACACCTTC. Amino acids: CATSDRDRRIYTF.